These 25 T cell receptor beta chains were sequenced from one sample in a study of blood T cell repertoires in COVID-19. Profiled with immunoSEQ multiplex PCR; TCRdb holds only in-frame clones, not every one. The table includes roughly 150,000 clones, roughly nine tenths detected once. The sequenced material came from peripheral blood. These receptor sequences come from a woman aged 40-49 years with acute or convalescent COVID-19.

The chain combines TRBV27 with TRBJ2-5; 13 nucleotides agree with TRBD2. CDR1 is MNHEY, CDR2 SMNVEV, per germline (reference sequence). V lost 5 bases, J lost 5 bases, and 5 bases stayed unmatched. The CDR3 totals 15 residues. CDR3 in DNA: TGTGCCAGCAGTGGGGGACTAGCGGGACGGGAGACCCAGTACTTC. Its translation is CASSGGLAGRETQYF.

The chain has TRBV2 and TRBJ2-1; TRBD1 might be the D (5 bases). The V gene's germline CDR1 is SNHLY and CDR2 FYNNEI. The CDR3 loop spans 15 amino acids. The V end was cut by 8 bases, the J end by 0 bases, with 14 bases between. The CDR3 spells CASVQQGSSYNEQFF. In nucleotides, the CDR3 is TGTGCCAGCGTCCAGCAGGGTAGCTCCTACAATGAGCAGTTCTTC. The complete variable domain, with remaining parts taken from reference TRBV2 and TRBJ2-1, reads EPEVTQTPSHQVTQMGQEVILRCVPISNHLYFYWYRQILGQKVEFLVSFYNNEISEKSEIFDDQFSVERPDGSNFTLKIRSTKLEDSAMYFCASVQQGSSYNEQFFGPGTRLTVL.

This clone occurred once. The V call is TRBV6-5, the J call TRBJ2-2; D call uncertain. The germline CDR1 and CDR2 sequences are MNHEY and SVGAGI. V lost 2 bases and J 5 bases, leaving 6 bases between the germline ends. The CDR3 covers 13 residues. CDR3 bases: TGTGCCAGCAGTTACGAGTTGACCGGGGAGCTGTTTTTT. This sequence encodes CASSYELTGELFF.

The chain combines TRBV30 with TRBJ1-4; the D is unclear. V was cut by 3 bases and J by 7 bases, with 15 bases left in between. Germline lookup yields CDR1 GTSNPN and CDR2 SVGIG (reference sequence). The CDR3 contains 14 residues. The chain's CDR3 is CAWRGTVDREKLFF. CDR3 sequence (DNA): TGTGCCTGGAGGGGCACAGTTGACCGTGAAAAACTGTTTTTT.

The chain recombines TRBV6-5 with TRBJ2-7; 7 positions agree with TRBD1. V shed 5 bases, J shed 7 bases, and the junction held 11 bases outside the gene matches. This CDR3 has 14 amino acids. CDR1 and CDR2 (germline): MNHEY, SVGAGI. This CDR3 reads CASSPRTGRLEQYF. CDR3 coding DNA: TGTGCCAGCAGTCCCCGGACAGGACGCCTGGAGCAGTACTTC.

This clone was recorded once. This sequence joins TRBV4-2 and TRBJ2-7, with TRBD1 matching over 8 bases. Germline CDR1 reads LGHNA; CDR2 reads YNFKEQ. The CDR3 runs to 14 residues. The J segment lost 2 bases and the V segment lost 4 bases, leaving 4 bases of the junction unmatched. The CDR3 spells CASSPPGQAYEQYF. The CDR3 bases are TGTGCCAGCAGCCCACCGGGACAGGCCTACGAGCAGTACTTC.

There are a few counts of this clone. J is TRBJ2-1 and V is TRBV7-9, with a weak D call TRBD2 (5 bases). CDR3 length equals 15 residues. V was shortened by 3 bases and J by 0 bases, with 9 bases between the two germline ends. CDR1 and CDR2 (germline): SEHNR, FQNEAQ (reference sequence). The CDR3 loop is CASSFYGSSYNEQFF. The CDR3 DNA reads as TGTGCCAGCAGCTTTTATGGGAGCTCCTACAATGAGCAGTTCTTC.

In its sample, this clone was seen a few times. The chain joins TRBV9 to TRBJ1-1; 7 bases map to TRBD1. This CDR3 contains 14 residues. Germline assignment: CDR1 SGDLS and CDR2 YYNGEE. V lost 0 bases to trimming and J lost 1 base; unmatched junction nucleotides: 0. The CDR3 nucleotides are TGTGCCAGCAGCGTAGGGGACAGGAACACTGAAGCTTTCTTT. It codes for CASSVGDRNTEAFF. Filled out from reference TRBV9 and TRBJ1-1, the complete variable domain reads DSGVTQTPKHLITATGQRVTLRCSPRSGDLSVYWYQQSLDQGLQFLIQYYNGEERAKGNILERFSAQQFPDLHSELNLSSLELGDSALYFCASSVGDRNTEAFFGQGTRLTVV.

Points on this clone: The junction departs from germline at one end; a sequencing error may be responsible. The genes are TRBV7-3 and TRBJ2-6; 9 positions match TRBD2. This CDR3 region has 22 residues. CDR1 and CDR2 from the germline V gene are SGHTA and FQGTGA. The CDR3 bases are TGTGCCAGCAGCATAACCGTTCCGGATCGACTAGCGGTTACCTCTGGGGCCAACGTCCTGACTTTC. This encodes CASSITVPDRLAVTSGANVLTF.

The CDR3 region is CASSQDRSYNSPLHF. The CDR3 nucleotides read TGTGCCAGCAGCCAAGACCGGTCCTATAATTCACCCCTCCACTTT. The chain uses TRBV3-1 (or the pseudogene TRBV3-2) and TRBJ1-6; D is unresolved. V lost 0 bases and J 1 base, leaving 4 bases between the germline ends. Looked up from germline, CDR1 is LGHDT and CDR2 is YNNKEL (reference sequence). CDR3 length: 15 residues.

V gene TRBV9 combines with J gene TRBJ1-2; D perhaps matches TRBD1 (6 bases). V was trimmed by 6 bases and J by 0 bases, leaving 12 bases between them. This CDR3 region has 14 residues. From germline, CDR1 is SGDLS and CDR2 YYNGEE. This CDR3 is CASNPTGSNYGYTF. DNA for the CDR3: TGTGCCAGCAATCCGACAGGTTCTAACTATGGCTACACCTTC.

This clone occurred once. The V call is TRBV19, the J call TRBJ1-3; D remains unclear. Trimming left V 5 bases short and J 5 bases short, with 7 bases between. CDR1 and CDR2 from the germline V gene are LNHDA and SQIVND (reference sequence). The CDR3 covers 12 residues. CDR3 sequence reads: CASSLHRNTIYF. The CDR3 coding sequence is TGTGCCAGTAGTTTACACCGAAACACCATATATTTT.

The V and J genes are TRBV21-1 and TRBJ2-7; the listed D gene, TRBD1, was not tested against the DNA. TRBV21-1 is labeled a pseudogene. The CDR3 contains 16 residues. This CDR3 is CASSKGETGVFAEQYF. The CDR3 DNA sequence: TGTGCCAGCAGCAAAGGGGAGACAGGGGTTTTCGCCGAGCAGTACTTC.

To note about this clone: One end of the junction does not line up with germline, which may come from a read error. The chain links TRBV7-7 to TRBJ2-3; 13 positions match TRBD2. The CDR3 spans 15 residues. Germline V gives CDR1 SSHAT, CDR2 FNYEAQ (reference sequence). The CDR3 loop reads CASSQLAGGRDTQYF. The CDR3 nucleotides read TGTGCTAGCAGCCAACTAGCGGGAGGGAGAGATACGCAGTATTTT. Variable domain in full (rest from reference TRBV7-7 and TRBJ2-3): GAGVSQSPRYKVTKRGQDVTLRCDPISSHATLYWYQQALGQGPEFLTYFNYEAQPDKSGLPSDRFSAERPEGSISTLTIQRTEQRDSAMYRCASSQLAGGRDTQYFGPGTRLTVL.

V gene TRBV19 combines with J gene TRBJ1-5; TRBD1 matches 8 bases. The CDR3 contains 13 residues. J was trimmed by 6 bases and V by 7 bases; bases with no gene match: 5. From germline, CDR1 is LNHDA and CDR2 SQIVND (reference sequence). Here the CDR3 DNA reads TGTGCCAGTAAAGACAGGGGAAGTCAGCCCCAGCATTTT. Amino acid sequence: CASKDRGSQPQHF.

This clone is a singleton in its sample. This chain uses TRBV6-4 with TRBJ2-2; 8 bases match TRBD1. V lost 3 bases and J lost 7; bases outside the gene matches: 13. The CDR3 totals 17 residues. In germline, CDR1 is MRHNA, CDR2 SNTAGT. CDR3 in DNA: TGTGCCAGCAGTGATTGGGACAGGAGCCTAGGCGGCGGGGAGCTGTTTTTT. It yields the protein CASSDWDRSLGGGELFF.

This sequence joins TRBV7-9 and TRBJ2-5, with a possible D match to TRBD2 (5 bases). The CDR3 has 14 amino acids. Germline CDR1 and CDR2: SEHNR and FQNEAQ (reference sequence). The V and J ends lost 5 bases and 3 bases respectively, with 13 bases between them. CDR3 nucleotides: TGTGCCAGCAGCCCCCCCGGGGTAGAAGAGACCCAGTACTTC. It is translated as CASSPPGVEETQYF.

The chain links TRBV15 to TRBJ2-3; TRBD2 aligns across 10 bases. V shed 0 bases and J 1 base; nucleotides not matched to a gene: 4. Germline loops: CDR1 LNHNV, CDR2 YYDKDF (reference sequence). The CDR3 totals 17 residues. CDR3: CATSRDPLAGRTDTQYF. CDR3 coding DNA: TGTGCCACCAGCAGAGACCCACTAGCGGGGCGCACAGATACGCAGTATTTT.

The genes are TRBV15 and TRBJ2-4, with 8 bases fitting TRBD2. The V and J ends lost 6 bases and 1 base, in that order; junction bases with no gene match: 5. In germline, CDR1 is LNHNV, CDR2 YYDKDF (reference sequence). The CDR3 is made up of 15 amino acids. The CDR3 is CATSPGGPAKNIQYF. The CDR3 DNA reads TGTGCCACCAGTCCGGGAGGGCCGGCCAAAAACATTCAGTACTTC.

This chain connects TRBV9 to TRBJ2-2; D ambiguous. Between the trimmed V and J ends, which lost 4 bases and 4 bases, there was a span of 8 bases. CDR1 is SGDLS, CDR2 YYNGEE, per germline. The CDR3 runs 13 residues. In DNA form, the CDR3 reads TGTGCCAGCAGCTTTCACAGCACCGGGGAGCTGTTTTTT. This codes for CASSFHSTGELFF.

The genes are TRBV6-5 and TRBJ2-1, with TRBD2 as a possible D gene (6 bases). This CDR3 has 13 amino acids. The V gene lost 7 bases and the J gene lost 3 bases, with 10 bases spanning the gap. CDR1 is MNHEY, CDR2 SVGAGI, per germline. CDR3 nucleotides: TGTGCCAGCACGGGACTGAACTACAATGAGCAGTTCTTC. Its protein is CASTGLNYNEQFF.

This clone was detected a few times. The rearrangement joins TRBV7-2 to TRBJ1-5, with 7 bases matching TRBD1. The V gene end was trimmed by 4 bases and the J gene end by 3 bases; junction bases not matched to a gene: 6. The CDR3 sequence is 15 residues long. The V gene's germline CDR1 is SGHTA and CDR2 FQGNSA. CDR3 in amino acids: CASSYDREFNQPQHF. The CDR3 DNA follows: TGTGCCAGCAGCTATGACAGGGAATTCAATCAGCCCCAGCATTTT.

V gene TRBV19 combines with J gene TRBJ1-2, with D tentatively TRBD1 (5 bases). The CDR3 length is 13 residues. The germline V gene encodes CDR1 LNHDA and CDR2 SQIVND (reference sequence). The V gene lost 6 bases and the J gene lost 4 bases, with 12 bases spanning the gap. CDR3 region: CASRRQNIYGYTF. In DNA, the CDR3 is TGTGCCAGTAGGCGACAGAATATCTATGGCTACACCTTC. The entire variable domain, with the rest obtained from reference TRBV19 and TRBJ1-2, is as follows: DGGITQSPKYLFRKEGQNVTLSCEQNLNHDAMYWYRQDPGQGLRLIYYSQIVNDFQKGDIAEGYSVSREKKESFPLTVTSAQKNPTAFYLCASRRQNIYGYTFGSGTRLTVV.

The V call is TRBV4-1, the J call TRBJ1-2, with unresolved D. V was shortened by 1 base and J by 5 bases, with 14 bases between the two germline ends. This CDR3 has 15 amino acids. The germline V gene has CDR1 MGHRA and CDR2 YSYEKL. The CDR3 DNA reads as TGCGCCAGCAGCCAAGGGTCCCAGATACAATATGGCTACACCTTC. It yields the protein CASSQGSQIQYGYTF.

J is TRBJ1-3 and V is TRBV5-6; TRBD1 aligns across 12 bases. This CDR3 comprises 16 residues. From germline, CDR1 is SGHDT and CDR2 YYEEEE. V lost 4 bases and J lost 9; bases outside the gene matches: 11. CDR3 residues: CASSPGMGTGGVTIYF. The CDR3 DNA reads TGTGCCAGCAGCCCGGGAATGGGGACAGGGGGCGTCACCATATATTTT.